This TCR beta chain was retrieved from a study of T cell responses to AZD1222 COVID-19 vaccine. TCRdb's copy holds only in-frame clones and misses some; the assay was immunoSEQ multiplex PCR. The data show under 150,000 clones, 88% seen once. The CDR3 runs 17 residues. V shed 6 bases and J 4 bases; nucleotides not matched to a gene: 14. Per germline, CDR1 MDHEN and CDR2 SYDVKM. V usage is TRBV28 and J usage is TRBJ1-3, with 8 positions matching TRBD1. The sequencing here drew on peripheral blood, taken 28 days after the second AZD1222 dose. The receptor was derived from an adult who received the AZD1222 COVID-19 vaccine. As DNA, the CDR3 is TGTGCCAGCAGCCCCCTGTGGTTGACAGGGGTCGGAAACACCATATATTTT. It encodes CASSPLWLTGVGNTIYF.